This T cell receptor beta chain comes out of a study of T cells in Graves' hyperthyroidism and ophthalmopathy. This clonotype was detected many times. Its antigen is unidentified. General study findings and limits: A median about 6.2 months before onset, the model predicted ophthalmopathy.

The CDR3 extends over 12 amino acids. Deletions cut 5 bases from V and 1 base from J, with 9 bases between. Per germline, CDR1 DFQATT and CDR2 SNEGSKA (reference sequence). Patients with uncontrolled infections, other autoimmune diseases, pregnancy or lactation were excluded. Blood sampling occurred at first hyperthyroidism diagnosis, ahead of any ophthalmopathy symptoms. It was approximately 9.7 ml of fresh peripheral blood that supplied the PBMCs. Amplified TCR beta CDR3 regions came from RNA transcripts. The HTBI primer set drove a first-round RT-PCR of the TCR CDR3. TCRdb reprocessed the multiplex PCR reads with MiXCR, giving one entry per CDR3 protein. The sample lists about 290,000 distinct CDR3 sequences, approximately 12% occurring once.

The clonotype comes from a woman between 25 and 40 years old with Graves' hyperthyroidism that later progressed to Graves' ophthalmopathy. The sample comprised blood. The chain has TRBV20-1 and TRBJ2-7, with a possible D match to TRBD1 (6 bases). In DNA, the CDR3 is TGCAGTGCTGACGGACAGTCCTACGAGCAGTACTTC. Translating it yields CSADGQSYEQYF.